A selection of T cell receptor beta chains follows, all from one sample in a study of T cells in Graves' hyperthyroidism and ophthalmopathy. TCRdb re-derived calls from the multiplex PCR reads in MiXCR, one entry per CDR3 protein. In the table there are 500,000 or so distinct CDR3 sequences, approximately 16% of which are singletons. The material sequenced was blood. These receptors were obtained from a woman in her twenties or thirties with Graves' ophthalmopathy. The CDR3 runs from the conserved cysteine through the conserved F or W. The D gene is left open where the match is weak. A clone size is listed for some rows: how often the clone was seen (once, few, many), or a class if it is expanded.

clone size: NA
D gene: TRBD2
V gene: TRBV19
J gene: TRBJ2-2
CDR3 DNA: TGTGCCAGTACCTTAGCGGGAGTGACCACCGGGGAGCTGTTTTTT
CDR3 protein: CASTLAGVTTGELFF

clone size: NA
D gene: NA
V gene: TRBV15
J gene: TRBJ2-1
CDR3 DNA: TGTGCCACCAGCATTCAGGGATTTTACAATGAGCAGTTCTTC
CDR3 protein: CATSIQGFYNEQFF

clone size: few
D gene: NA
V gene: TRBV29-1
J gene: TRBJ2-7
CDR3 DNA: TGCAGCGTTCATACAGGTACCTACGAGCAGTACTTC
CDR3 protein: CSVHTGTYEQYF

clone size: many
D gene: TRBD1
V gene: TRBV2
J gene: TRBJ2-5
CDR3 DNA: TGTGCCAGCGGAACAGACAGGGCTCAAGAGACCCAGTACTTC
CDR3 protein: CASGTDRAQETQYF

clone size: few
D gene: TRBD2
V gene: TRBV6-1
J gene: TRBJ2-1
CDR3 DNA: TGTGCCAGCAGTGAAGGGCAGCGGGAGATTGAGTTCTTC
CDR3 protein: CASSEGQREIEFF

clone size: many
D gene: NA
V gene: TRBV30
J gene: TRBJ2-3
CDR3 DNA: TGTGCCTGGAGTGTTACAGATACGCAGTATTTT
CDR3 protein: CAWSVTDTQYF

clone size: many
D gene: TRBD1
V gene: TRBV6-2/TRBV6-3
J gene: TRBJ1-5
CDR3 DNA: TGTGCCAGCAGCAGGACAGGGGGCAATCAGCCCCAGCATTTT
CDR3 protein: CASSRTGGNQPQHF

clone size: many
D gene: TRBD2
V gene: TRBV6-2/TRBV6-3
J gene: TRBJ2-2
CDR3 DNA: TGTGCCAGCAGTTACACACCTCCCCTACCTAGCGGGAGGGTCAACACCGGGGAGCTGTTTTTT
CDR3 protein: CASSYTPPLPSGRVNTGELFF

clone size: NA
D gene: NA
V gene: TRBV7-9
J gene: TRBJ1-2
CDR3 DNA: TGTGCCAGCTTCCCCCCAGCTGCCTATGGCTACACCTTC
CDR3 protein: CASFPPAAYGYTF

clone size: many
D gene: NA
V gene: TRBV24-1
J gene: TRBJ2-1
CDR3 DNA: TGTGCCACCAGTGACACCCGCGACGGGAGCTCCTACAATGAGCAGTTCTTC
CDR3 protein: CATSDTRDGSSYNEQFF

clone size: many
D gene: NA
V gene: TRBV2
J gene: TRBJ2-3
CDR3 DNA: TGTGCCAGCACCGATATCACAGATACGCAGTATTTT
CDR3 protein: CASTDITDTQYF

clone size: NA
D gene: NA
V gene: TRBV5-1
J gene: TRBJ1-1
CDR3 DNA: TGCGCCGGCAGCTTGGGGGCGGGGACTGAAGCTTTCTTT
CDR3 protein: CAGSLGAGTEAFF

clone size: many
D gene: NA
V gene: TRBV5-1
J gene: TRBJ2-3
CDR3 DNA: TGCGCCAGCAGCTTTGAGTCGATAGCGGATACGCAGTATTTT
CDR3 protein: CASSFESIADTQYF

clone size: many
D gene: NA
V gene: TRBV6-2/TRBV6-3
J gene: TRBJ1-1
CDR3 DNA: TGTGCCAGCAGTTACTCCCAGGGGATAGCTGAAGCTTTCTTT
CDR3 protein: CASSYSQGIAEAFF

clone size: NA
D gene: TRBD2
V gene: TRBV20-1
J gene: TRBJ2-3
CDR3 DNA: TGTAGTGCTAGAGATGGTGGCGGGAGTAATACGCGGTATTTT
CDR3 protein: CSARDGGGSNTRYF

clone size: many
D gene: NA
V gene: TRBV12-3/TRBV12-4
J gene: TRBJ1-1
CDR3 DNA: TGTGCCAGCAGTGGGGACGGGAACACTGAAGCTTTCTTT
CDR3 protein: CASSGDGNTEAFF

clone size: few
D gene: NA
V gene: TRBV2
J gene: TRBJ1-5
CDR3 DNA: TGTGCCAGCAGACTCCGGGGCCTCGGTCAGCCCCAGCATTTT
CDR3 protein: CASRLRGLGQPQHF

clone size: many
D gene: TRBD2
V gene: TRBV28
J gene: TRBJ2-5
CDR3 DNA: TGTGCCAGCAGTTCTGCGGGAGGAACTGAGACCCAGTACTTC
CDR3 protein: CASSSAGGTETQYF

clone size: few
D gene: NA
V gene: TRBV6-1
J gene: TRBJ2-6
CDR3 DNA: TGTGCCAGCAGTGCGTTACAGGGTAGGGCCTCTGGGGCCAACGTCCTGACTTTC
CDR3 protein: CASSALQGRASGANVLTF

clone size: NA
D gene: NA
V gene: TRBV28
J gene: TRBJ1-2
CDR3 DNA: TGTGCCAGCAATCCCTCCCCCGGGGGGGGCTATGGCTACACCTTC
CDR3 protein: CASNPSPGGGYGYTF

clone size: NA
D gene: NA
V gene: TRBV20-1
J gene: TRBJ1-3
CDR3 DNA: TGCAGTGCTAGAGATCGGAACAGCGGAAACACCATATATTTT
CDR3 protein: CSARDRNSGNTIYF

clone size: once
D gene: TRBD2
V gene: TRBV7-2
J gene: TRBJ2-1
CDR3 DNA: TGTGCCAGCAGCCCAGGGCTAGCGGGAGCGGTACAAGGGTCCTACAATGAGCAGTTCTTC
CDR3 protein: CASSPGLAGAVQGSYNEQFF

clone size: many
D gene: TRBD1
V gene: TRBV27
J gene: TRBJ2-1
CDR3 DNA: TGTGCCAGCAGCCCTACGACAGGGGGCTCGTATGAGCAGTTCTTC
CDR3 protein: CASSPTTGGSYEQFF

clone size: few
D gene: NA
V gene: TRBV6-1
J gene: TRBJ1-5
CDR3 DNA: TGTGCCAGCCCCCCCCGGGGGCAGCCCCAGCATTTT
CDR3 protein: CASPPRGQPQHF

clone size: NA
D gene: TRBD1
V gene: TRBV6-1
J gene: TRBJ2-6
CDR3 DNA: TGTGCCAGCAGTTGGGACAGACAAAGCTCTGGGGCCAACGTCCTGACTTTC
CDR3 protein: CASSWDRQSSGANVLTF

clone size: many
D gene: TRBD2
V gene: TRBV7-9
J gene: TRBJ2-7
CDR3 DNA: TGTGCCAGCAGCTTAAAACTAGCGGGAGGCTACGAGCAGTACTTC
CDR3 protein: CASSLKLAGGYEQYF

clone size: many
D gene: NA
V gene: TRBV20-1
J gene: TRBJ2-3
CDR3 DNA: TGCAGTGCCGCGGAGGACCTTAGGTCAGATACGCAGTATTTT
CDR3 protein: CSAAEDLRSDTQYF

clone size: few
D gene: TRBD2
V gene: TRBV7-6
J gene: TRBJ2-1
CDR3 DNA: TGTGCCAGCAGCTCTGATGGGCTAGCGGGATTAGATGAGCAGTTCTTC
CDR3 protein: CASSSDGLAGLDEQFF

clone size: NA
D gene: NA
V gene: TRBV5-6
J gene: TRBJ2-3
CDR3 DNA: TGTGCCAGCAGCTTGAGTCAGGGGATCACAGATACGCAGTATTTT
CDR3 protein: CASSLSQGITDTQYF

clone size: NA
D gene: NA
V gene: TRBV6-1
J gene: TRBJ2-3
CDR3 DNA: TGTGCCAGCGGGACCTCCCAGAATACGCAGTATTTT
CDR3 protein: CASGTSQNTQYF

clone size: many
D gene: NA
V gene: TRBV20-1
J gene: TRBJ2-5
CDR3 DNA: TGCAGTGCTGCCGTTGGCGGGCAAGAGACCCAGTACTTC
CDR3 protein: CSAAVGGQETQYF

clone size: NA
D gene: NA
V gene: TRBV19
J gene: TRBJ1-3
CDR3 DNA: TGTGCCAGTAGTACCAGACCGGCGGACACCATATATTTT
CDR3 protein: CASSTRPADTIYF

clone size: NA
D gene: NA
V gene: TRBV30
J gene: TRBJ2-7
CDR3 DNA: TGTGCCTGGAGGGTCCCCGGCGGGCGGACCTACGAGCAGTACTTC
CDR3 protein: CAWRVPGGRTYEQYF

clone size: many
D gene: TRBD2
V gene: TRBV30
J gene: TRBJ2-1
CDR3 DNA: TGTGCCTGGAGTGTAGGGCTAGCGGGGAATGAGCAGTTCTTC
CDR3 protein: CAWSVGLAGNEQFF

clone size: NA
D gene: NA
V gene: TRBV5-6
J gene: TRBJ2-5
CDR3 DNA: TGTGCCAGCAGCCCCTTCGAGACCATCGGGACCCAGTACTTC
CDR3 protein: CASSPFETIGTQYF

clone size: many
D gene: NA
V gene: TRBV3-1
J gene: TRBJ2-2
CDR3 DNA: TGTGCCAGCAGCCAAGGGCCGGACAGCAGGGAGCTGTTTTTT
CDR3 protein: CASSQGPDSRELFF

clone size: NA
D gene: TRBD1
V gene: TRBV6-1
J gene: TRBJ2-7
CDR3 DNA: TGTGCCAGCAGTACTGGACAGGGTATGGAGCAGTACTTC
CDR3 protein: CASSTGQGMEQYF

clone size: NA
D gene: TRBD2
V gene: TRBV18
J gene: TRBJ2-1
CDR3 DNA: TGTGCCAGCTCACCACCTTCTACAGCGGGAGGGTCCTACAATGAGCAGTTCTTC
CDR3 protein: CASSPPSTAGGSYNEQFF

clone size: many
D gene: TRBD2
V gene: TRBV7-3
J gene: TRBJ2-3
CDR3 DNA: TGTGCCAGCAGCTTAACCGGGGCTAGCGGGAGGTACACAGATACGCAGTATTTT
CDR3 protein: CASSLTGASGRYTDTQYF

clone size: NA
D gene: NA
V gene: TRBV6-1
J gene: TRBJ2-4
CDR3 DNA: TGTGCCAGCAGTGAGGTTCTAGCCAAAAACATTCAGTACTTC
CDR3 protein: CASSEVLAKNIQYF

clone size: NA
D gene: TRBD1
V gene: TRBV6-1
J gene: TRBJ1-1
CDR3 DNA: TGTGCCACCCTGAAGAGCAGGGACAGGGGCTCGAACACTGAAGCTTTCTTT
CDR3 protein: CATLKSRDRGSNTEAFF

clone size: NA
D gene: TRBD2
V gene: TRBV5-8
J gene: TRBJ2-1
CDR3 DNA: TGTGCCAATCTTTTAGTGCGGGAGTCCTACAATGAGCAGTTCTTC
CDR3 protein: CANLLVRESYNEQFF

clone size: many
D gene: TRBD2
V gene: TRBV20-1
J gene: TRBJ2-7
CDR3 DNA: TGCAGTGCTTGGCAGCGGGAGACGGTCGTCGAGCAGTACTTC
CDR3 protein: CSAWQRETVVEQYF

clone size: many
D gene: TRBD2
V gene: TRBV20-1
J gene: TRBJ2-7
CDR3 DNA: TGCAGTGCTTTGACTAGCCCTTACTACGAGCAGTACTTC
CDR3 protein: CSALTSPYYEQYF

clone size: few
D gene: TRBD2
V gene: TRBV4-3
J gene: TRBJ2-3
CDR3 DNA: TGCGCCAGCAGCCATGCTGCCCGACTAGCGGGAGATAGCACAGATACGCAGTATTTT
CDR3 protein: CASSHAARLAGDSTDTQYF

clone size: many
D gene: NA
V gene: TRBV2
J gene: TRBJ2-3
CDR3 DNA: TGTGCCAGCAAGGACAGCGGCCCAGATACGCAGTATTTT
CDR3 protein: CASKDSGPDTQYF

clone size: NA
D gene: NA
V gene: TRBV3-1
J gene: TRBJ2-1
CDR3 DNA: TGTGCCAGCACCCTTCCGCGCTCCTACAATGAGCAGTTCTTC
CDR3 protein: CASTLPRSYNEQFF

clone size: many
D gene: NA
V gene: TRBV24-1
J gene: TRBJ2-1
CDR3 DNA: TGTGCCACCGGGACTGGGAATGAGCAGTTCTTC
CDR3 protein: CATGTGNEQFF

clone size: many
D gene: TRBD1
V gene: TRBV7-9
J gene: TRBJ1-1
CDR3 DNA: TGTGCCAGCAGCTTCCCCAAGGACAGGGGGAGGTTGAGGAACACTGAAGCTTTCTTT
CDR3 protein: CASSFPKDRGRLRNTEAFF

clone size: few
D gene: TRBD1
V gene: TRBV4-1
J gene: TRBJ2-7
CDR3 DNA: TGCGCCAGCAGCCAACGAGGACAGGGTGGCACCTACGAGCAGTACTTC
CDR3 protein: CASSQRGQGGTYEQYF

clone size: once
D gene: NA
V gene: TRBV5-6
J gene: TRBJ2-5
CDR3 DNA: TGTGCCAGCAGCCATCGGAATGGTCCAGAGACCCAGTACTTC
CDR3 protein: CASSHRNGPETQYF

clone size: few
D gene: NA
V gene: TRBV4-3
J gene: TRBJ1-6
CDR3 DNA: TGCGCCAGCAGCCAAGATCAGGGCTCACCCCTCCACTTT
CDR3 protein: CASSQDQGSPLHF